This T cell receptor (beta chain) was sequenced during a study of shared clonotypes between healthy human individuals. Overall study context: The cohort had two women and a few men, ages 18 to 49.

The V gene lost 1 base and the J gene lost 5 bases, with 19 bases spanning the gap. The CDR3 runs 17 residues. Germline CDR1 reads MGHRA; CDR2 reads YSYEKL. Using immunoSEQ multiplex PCR, the repertoire was profiled, and TCRdb retains in-frame clones only, with some absent. The table includes 450,000 to 500,000 clones, approximately 82% detected once. This TCR was recovered from a woman aged 40 to 50 in good health. Some clones in this sample may be carry-over from other donors' samples. The sequenced sample consisted of PBMCs. The V gene is TRBV4-1, the J gene TRBJ2-3; D may be TRBD2 (7 bases). CDR3 in DNA: TGCGCCAGCAGCCAAGGAATTGGACGGGGGGCCGGAGATACGCAGTATTTT. Residues: CASSQGIGRGAGDTQYF.